These 28 T cell receptor beta chains were sequenced from one sample in a study of cytomegalovirus exposure and HLA in healthy donors. In the PCR, 60 Vbeta and 13 Jbeta primers were used. Clones were read by immunoSEQ multiplex PCR, and TCRdb kept only the in-frame ones, dropping some. Found here are over 150,000 clones, about 75% of them singletons; the top ten hold approximately 7%. Sequenced sample: PBMCs. The receptor set was obtained from a male donor in good health and CMV-seropositive.

This chain's CDR3 is CATHTGGSPLHF. DNA for the CDR3: TGTGCCACCCACACTGGGGGGTCACCCCTCCACTTT. The chain combines TRBV7-2 with TRBJ1-6; a possible D gene is TRBD1 (5 bases). Looked up from germline, CDR1 is SGHTA and CDR2 is FQGNSA. The CDR3 sequence is 12 residues long. V lost 10 bases and J lost 10, with 14 bases in between. The full variable domain, rest sourced from reference TRBV7-2 and TRBJ1-6, is GAGVSQSPSNKVTEKGKDVELRCDPISGHTALYWYRQSLGQGLEFLIYFQGNSAPDKSGLPSDRFSAERTGGSVSTLTIQRTQQEDSAVYLCATHTGGSPLHFGNGTRLTVT.

The V call is TRBV7-2, the J call TRBJ2-1; 10 positions match TRBD2. Germline-derived CDR1 and CDR2 are SGHTA and FQGNSA. The CDR3 is 14 residues long. The V gene end was trimmed by 3 bases and the J gene end by 9 bases; junction bases not matched to a gene: 5. CDR3: CASSFFSSGGEQFF. The DNA for the CDR3 is TGTGCCAGCAGCTTCTTTTCTAGCGGGGGTGAGCAGTTCTTC.

This clone appeared a single time. The chain couples TRBV27 to TRBJ2-7; possibly TRBD2 for D (5 bases). CDR1 and CDR2 (germline): MNHEY, SMNVEV (reference sequence). V lost 4 bases and J 7 bases, leaving 8 bases between the germline ends. The CDR3 extends over 11 amino acids. The CDR3, as DNA: TGTGCCAGCAGTTCACGGAGGGAGCAGTACTTC. It codes for CASSSRREQYF.

V usage is TRBV6-5 and J usage is TRBJ2-3; no clear D. From germline, CDR1 is MNHEY and CDR2 SVGAGI. This CDR3 is 15 amino acids long. V was clipped by 6 bases and J by 2 bases, with 15 bases between them. In nucleotides, the CDR3 is TGTGCCAGCAGCGCTATTAAAAAAACCACAGATACGCAGTATTTT. Translating gives CASSAIKKTTDTQYF.

This chain links TRBV28 with TRBJ1-6, with D uncertain. This CDR3 spans 16 amino acids. CDR1 is MDHEN and CDR2 is SYDVKM in the germline V gene. The V end lost 6 bases, the J end lost 5 bases, and 17 bases lay between the germline ends. The CDR3 here is CASSLAGFSNNSPLHF. Here the CDR3 DNA reads TGTGCCAGCAGCCTGGCGGGGTTTAGCAATAATTCACCCCTCCACTTT.

V usage is TRBV30 and J usage is TRBJ2-1; perhaps TRBD2 as D (6 bases). Germline V lookup: CDR1 GTSNPN, CDR2 SVGIG (reference sequence). Trimming stripped 3 bases from V and 8 bases from J, with 14 bases between. The CDR3 spans 13 residues. The CDR3 here is CAWSASSVDEQFF. In nucleotides, the CDR3 is TGTGCCTGGAGCGCTTCTAGCGTCGATGAGCAGTTCTTC.

V and J are TRBV4-1 and TRBJ2-3; 10 bases fit TRBD2. This CDR3 spans 17 amino acids. Unmatched junction bases numbered 18, after V lost 11 bases and J lost 4 bases. Germline CDR1 reads MGHRA; CDR2 reads YSYEKL. The DNA for the CDR3 is TGCGCCCGAGCCTACGTTCACGAGCGGGGGGGCCCAGATACGCAGTATTTT. It encodes CARAYVHERGGPDTQYF.

This chain joins TRBV2 and TRBJ2-7, with D uncertain. CDR3 length: 11 amino acids. V lost 5 bases and J 7 bases, leaving 9 bases between the germline ends. Germline CDR1 SNHLY, CDR2 FYNNEI. CDR3 region: CASSPAREQYF. Written as DNA, the CDR3 is TGTGCCAGCAGTCCCGCGCGGGAGCAGTACTTC.

The chain employs TRBV2 and TRBJ1-2, with D perhaps TRBD1 (6 bases). The V gene lost 5 bases and the J gene lost 8 bases, with 15 bases spanning the gap. Germline assignment: CDR1 SNHLY and CDR2 FYNNEI. The CDR3 runs 13 residues. CDR3 in DNA: TGTGCCAGCAGTCTACCCGGACAGAGGGGCTACACCTTC. It yields the protein CASSLPGQRGYTF.

The CDR3 DNA follows: TGTGCCAGCAGCGCCCCGGTAGGGGTGTACGAGCAGTACTTC. Amino acids: CASSAPVGVYEQYF. The J gene is TRBJ2-7, the V gene TRBV5-4; D may be TRBD1 (5 bases). Trimming removed 4 bases from V and 4 bases from J, with 15 bases in between. The CDR3 covers 14 residues. Germline V gene sequence: CDR1 SGHNT, CDR2 YYREEE (reference sequence).

V is TRBV10-2 and J is TRBJ2-7, with D perhaps TRBD1 (6 bases). Trimming removed 7 bases at V and 5 bases at J, with 12 bases between. Per the germline V gene, CDR1 is WSHSY and CDR2 is SAAADI. The CDR3 is made up of 12 amino acids. The CDR3 DNA is TGCGCCAGCACCGGGACAATCGACGAGCAGTACTTC. Translating it yields CASTGTIDEQYF.

This chain uses TRBV2 with TRBJ2-7, with 7 bases matching TRBD1. V dropped 6 bases and J dropped 1; count of bases not matched to a gene: 9. Germline V CDR1 and CDR2: SNHLY, FYNNEI. The CDR3 sequence is 15 residues long. CDR3 sequence: CASRRGTAVSYEQYF. The CDR3 DNA reads as TGTGCCAGCAGGAGAGGGACAGCCGTTTCCTACGAGCAGTACTTC.

The chain is built from TRBV10-3 and TRBJ2-7; D may be TRBD2 (6 bases). V shed 0 bases and J shed 0 bases, with 6 bases lying between them. This CDR3 region has 14 residues. Per the germline V gene, CDR1 is ENHRY and CDR2 is SYGVKD. CDR3 bases: TGTGCCATCAGTGAGTCGGAGGGCTCCTACGAGCAGTACTTC. Protein product: CAISESEGSYEQYF.

This chain connects TRBV2 to TRBJ1-1, with D uncertain. This CDR3 has 12 amino acids. Germline V CDR1 and CDR2: SNHLY, FYNNEI. V gave up 8 bases and J gave up 6 bases, with 13 bases separating them. The CDR3: CASCYSGAEAFF. The CDR3, as DNA: TGTGCCAGCTGCTATTCGGGTGCTGAAGCTTTCTTT.

This clone was counted a few times. The chain carries TRBV6-5 and TRBJ1-1; 7 bases are shared with TRBD1. The CDR3 totals 15 residues. With 4 bases clipped from V and 4 bases from J, the junction kept 9 bases outside the gene matches. Looked up from germline, CDR1 is MNHEY and CDR2 is SVGAGI. CDR3 protein: CASSLGQGGSTEAFF. CDR3 bases: TGTGCCAGCAGTTTGGGCCAGGGGGGCAGCACTGAAGCTTTCTTT.

The chain employs TRBV11-2 and TRBJ1-5, with 7 bases identical to TRBD1. The V gene end was trimmed by 2 bases and the J gene end by 1 base; junction bases not matched to a gene: 2. This CDR3 comprises 15 residues. The germline V gene has CDR1 SGHAT and CDR2 FQNNGV. The CDR3 loop is CASSLQGGSNQPQHF. The CDR3 nucleotides read TGTGCCAGCAGCTTACAGGGGGGAAGCAATCAGCCCCAGCATTTT.

The chain employs TRBV30 and TRBJ2-7; D call uncertain. The germline V gene has CDR1 GTSNPN and CDR2 SVGIG (reference sequence). V gave up 0 bases and J gave up 3 bases, with 9 bases separating them. The CDR3 spans 13 residues. The CDR3 region has the DNA TGTGCCTGGAGTGTTGGGCAATACTACGAGCAGTACTTC. Translated: CAWSVGQYYEQYF.

The rearrangement uses TRBV5-6 and TRBJ1-6; no clear D. Germline-derived CDR1 and CDR2 are SGHDT and YYEEEE. Trimming stripped 3 bases from V and 7 bases from J, with 11 bases between. The CDR3 extends over 14 amino acids. CDR3 DNA sequence: TGTGCCAGCAGCTCCAGACCGGGGAATTCACCCCTCCACTTT. The encoded protein is CASSSRPGNSPLHF.

This clone has only a few counts. V gene TRBV6-5 combines with J gene TRBJ2-7; 7 bases match TRBD1. V was pared by 6 bases and J by 5 bases, with 7 bases of the junction left unmatched. There are 13 residues in the CDR3. The germline V gene has CDR1 MNHEY and CDR2 SVGAGI. The chain's CDR3 is CASRPTGFDEQYF. The CDR3 bases are TGTGCCAGCAGACCGACAGGGTTCGACGAGCAGTACTTC.

This chain links TRBV18 with TRBJ2-1; 12 positions match TRBD2. Germline assignment: CDR1 KGHSH and CDR2 LQKENI. The CDR3 is 16 amino acids. The trim removed 3 bases at V and 4 bases at J, leaving 4 bases unmatched. The CDR3, as DNA: TGTGCCAGCTCACCCGATCTAGCGGGGGGGTACAATGAGCAGTTCTTC. Translating it yields CASSPDLAGGYNEQFF.

This clone was detected only once. This chain connects TRBV6-1 to TRBJ1-1, with a possible D match to TRBD1 (5 bases). The CDR3 totals 13 residues. The germline V gene encodes CDR1 MNHNS and CDR2 SASEGT. Trimming shortened V by 4 bases and J by 0 bases, and 6 bases separated the two germline ends. CDR3 in amino acids: CASSATVNTEAFF. CDR3 DNA sequence: TGTGCCAGCAGTGCGACAGTGAACACTGAAGCTTTCTTT.

The rearrangement joins TRBV4-2 to TRBJ1-1; tentative D call: TRBD1 (6 bases). Germline CDR1 and CDR2: LGHNA and YNFKEQ. Trimming removed 7 bases at V and 3 bases at J, with 18 bases between. This CDR3 has 15 residues. The CDR3 here is CASNPIGGEDTEAFF. As DNA, the CDR3 is TGTGCCAGCAACCCGATAGGGGGGGAAGACACTGAAGCTTTCTTT.

The chain combines TRBV28 with TRBJ1-3, with TRBD1 matching over 7 bases. The CDR3 totals 16 residues. The germline V gene encodes CDR1 MDHEN and CDR2 SYDVKM. The ends lost 8 bases at V and 0 bases at J; junction bases unmatched: 10. The CDR3 loop is CASHRDSLSSGNTIYF. CDR3 bases: TGTGCCAGCCACCGGGACAGCTTGTCCTCTGGAAACACCATATATTTT.

This clone has just a few counts. The chain is built from TRBV10-3 and TRBJ1-5; D is possibly TRBD1 (6 bases). V lost 7 bases, J lost 3 bases, and 22 bases lay in between. The germline CDR1 and CDR2 sequences are ENHRY and SYGVKD. The CDR3 contains 17 residues. The CDR3 DNA reads TGTGCCATCATTCCGGCAAAGGGGGGGTGGACCAATCAGCCCCAGCATTTT. As protein: CAIIPAKGGWTNQPQHF.

The chain uses TRBV4-1 and TRBJ1-1, with TRBD1 identical over 8 bases. This CDR3 region has 15 residues. Germline V lookup: CDR1 MGHRA, CDR2 YSYEKL. V dropped 2 bases and J dropped 10; count of bases not matched to a gene: 12. The CDR3 spells CASSQTRRAGTGAFF. CDR3 nucleotide sequence: TGCGCCAGCAGCCAAACCAGGAGAGCCGGGACAGGAGCTTTCTTT.

Written as DNA, the CDR3 is TGTGCCACTCACCCCCGGGGGATGGGCGAGCAGTACTTC. It is translated as CATHPRGMGEQYF. The chain recombines TRBV6-5 with TRBJ2-7, with TRBD2 as a possible D gene (6 bases). V shed 10 bases and J shed 6 bases, with 19 bases lying between them. The CDR3 is made up of 13 amino acids. Germline V lookup: CDR1 MNHEY, CDR2 SVGAGI.

The chain is built from TRBV5-4 and TRBJ2-7, with D possibly being TRBD1 (6 bases). Germline values: CDR1 SGHNT, CDR2 YYREEE (reference sequence). V gave up 3 bases and J gave up 8 bases, with 9 bases separating them. The CDR3 totals 11 residues. The CDR3 nucleotides are TGTGCCAGCAGCTCGGACAGTAAGCAGTACTTC. Its protein product is CASSSDSKQYF.

This clone was seen a handful of times. The V and J genes are TRBV2 and TRBJ1-1, with 10 positions matching TRBD1. From germline, CDR1 is SNHLY and CDR2 FYNNEI. The CDR3 is made up of 15 amino acids. V shed 4 bases and J 6 bases; nucleotides not matched to a gene: 8. The CDR3 nucleotides read TGTGCCAGCAGTGTGTCGGACGACAGGGGGCCTGAAGCTTTCTTT. It encodes CASSVSDDRGPEAFF. The whole variable domain, filled in from reference TRBV2 and TRBJ1-1, reads EPEVTQTPSHQVTQMGQEVILRCVPISNHLYFYWYRQILGQKVEFLVSFYNNEISEKSEIFDDQFSVERPDGSNFTLKIRSTKLEDSAMYFCASSVSDDRGPEAFFGQGTRLTVV.